The 16 T cell receptor beta chains below come from one sample, sequenced in a study of T cell responses to AZD1222 COVID-19 vaccine. Assay used: immunoSEQ multiplex PCR; TCRdb lists only in-frame clones, some missing. The sample has about 130,000 clones, 88% seen once. This sample comprised peripheral blood, obtained on day 0 of AZD1222 vaccination. The receptors shown here come from an adult in good health.

The chain combines TRBV12-5 with TRBJ1-3, with D perhaps matching TRBD1 (5 bases). This CDR3 is 16 amino acids long. Per the germline V gene, CDR1 is LGHNT and CDR2 is FRNRAP. With 9 bases removed from V and 0 bases from J, the gap between germline ends came to 18 bases. The CDR3 nucleotides read TGTGCTAGCGCTCGGGACGCACTGCTCTCTGGAAACACCATATATTTT. Protein: CASARDALLSGNTIYF. Combining the CDR3 with reference TRBV12-5 and TRBJ1-3 gives the whole variable domain DARVTQTPRHKVTEMGQEVTMRCQPILGHNTVFWYRQTMMQGLELLAYFRNRAPLDDSGMPKDRFSAEMPDATLATLKIQPSEPRDSAVYFCASARDALLSGNTIYFGEGSWLTVV.

The chain employs TRBV5-1 and TRBJ2-5, with no clear D. Germline-derived CDR1 and CDR2 are SGHRS and YFSETQ. This CDR3 comprises 15 residues. The V end was cut by 6 bases, the J end by 3 bases, with 18 bases between. The CDR3 sequence is CASNFRGGFEETQYF. DNA for the CDR3: TGCGCCAGCAACTTCAGAGGTGGGTTTGAAGAGACCCAGTACTTC.

This clone showed up just once. The chain has TRBV10-3 and TRBJ2-7, with 7 bases identical to TRBD2. The germline V gene has CDR1 ENHRY and CDR2 SYGVKD. V shed 7 bases and J 3 bases; nucleotides not matched to a gene: 3. The CDR3 contains 12 residues. The CDR3 DNA follows: TGTGCCATCAAGACTAGCCGCTACGAGCAGTACTTC. It translates to CAIKTSRYEQYF.

The gene calls are TRBV5-4 and TRBJ2-2; 15 bases line up with TRBD2. With V trimmed by 5 bases and J by 1 base, 3 bases remained unmatched. The CDR3 length is 17 residues. Germline CDR1 is SGHNT and CDR2 is YYREEE (reference sequence). The CDR3 nucleotides read TGTGCCAGCAGGTCGGGACTAGCGGGAGGGAACACCGGGGAGCTGTTTTTT. Its protein is CASRSGLAGGNTGELFF.

The rearrangement uses TRBV30 and TRBJ1-1; 7 bases agree with TRBD1. The V and J ends lost 5 bases and 6 bases, in that order; junction bases with no gene match: 12. Germline V CDR1 and CDR2: GTSNPN, SVGIG (reference sequence). The CDR3 is 14 amino acids. CDR3: CAWATGLGRAEAFF. CDR3 coding DNA: TGTGCCTGGGCGACAGGGCTCGGAAGGGCTGAAGCTTTCTTT.

This clone was counted a single time. The chain recombines TRBV30 with TRBJ1-5, with a tentative D call TRBD1 (6 bases). V lost 1 base and J 7 bases, leaving 11 bases between the germline ends. This CDR3 is 13 amino acids long. CDR1 is GTSNPN, CDR2 SVGIG, per germline (reference sequence). The CDR3 protein is CAWSASGVQPQHF. In DNA form, the CDR3 reads TGTGCCTGGAGTGCCTCAGGGGTCCAGCCCCAGCATTTT.

The chain joins TRBV2 to TRBJ2-7; D assignment may be TRBD1 or TRBD2 (5 bases each). Trimming left V 4 bases short and J 2 bases short, with 6 bases between. Germline CDR1 is SNHLY and CDR2 is FYNNEI. The CDR3 covers 12 residues. The CDR3 nucleotides are TGTGCCAGCAGTGCGGGGCCCTACGAGCAGTACTTC. Amino acid sequence: CASSAGPYEQYF.

The chain joins TRBV11-3 to TRBJ2-2; D is perhaps TRBD1 or TRBD2 (5 bases each). The V end was cut by 4 bases, the J end by 6 bases, with 15 bases between. Germline V gives CDR1 SGHNT, CDR2 YENEEA. This CDR3 is 15 amino acids long. CDR3 sequence: CASSSGTGGAGELFF. The CDR3 DNA is TGTGCCAGCAGCTCTGGGACCGGAGGCGCCGGGGAGCTGTTTTTT. Full variable domain (missing parts from reference TRBV11-3 and TRBJ2-2): EAGVVQSPRYKIIEKKQPVAFWCNPISGHNTLYWYLQNLGQGPELLIRYENEEAVDDSQLPKDRFSAERLKGVDSTLKIQPAELGDSAVYLCASSSGTGGAGELFFGEGSRLTVL.

Remarks on this clone: One junction end disagrees with the germline gene, perhaps due to a read error. The chain joins TRBV6-5 to TRBJ1-2, with D tentatively TRBD1 (5 bases). In germline, CDR1 is MNHEY, CDR2 SVGAGI. There are 11 residues in the CDR3. In nucleotides, the CDR3 is TGTGCCAGCAGGATGGTGACAGACCGGCGATTC. Translation: CASRMVTDRRF.

The chain recombines TRBV27 with TRBJ2-2; D unclear. Looked up from germline, CDR1 is MNHEY and CDR2 is SMNVEV (reference sequence). Trimming took off 5 bases at V and 3 bases at J, with 10 bases between the two ends. This CDR3 is 14 amino acids long. The CDR3 nucleotides read TGTGCCAGCAGTCCCCCTATATACACCGGGGAGCTGTTTTTT. This sequence encodes CASSPPIYTGELFF.

CDR3 in DNA: TGCGCCAGCAGTGAGTCCGGGACGAGGGAAAAACTGTTTTTT. As protein: CASSESGTREKLFF. The chain recombines TRBV10-1 with TRBJ1-4, with D perhaps TRBD1 (5 bases). Germline loops: CDR1 WNHNN, CDR2 SYGVQD (reference sequence). The CDR3 extends over 14 amino acids. V was cut by 0 bases and J by 8 bases, with 10 bases left in between.

This clone was detected only a few times. The V call is TRBV6-2 or TRBV6-3, the J call TRBJ1-2, with 8 bases lining up with TRBD1. Germline-derived CDR1 and CDR2 are MNHEY and SVGEGT. The CDR3 runs to 15 residues. J lost 8 bases, V lost 5 bases, and 13 bases had no gene match. CDR3 residues: CASSGPRDRRLGYTF. The CDR3, as DNA: TGTGCCAGCAGTGGCCCCCGGGACAGGCGACTAGGCTACACCTTC.

The chain joins TRBV4-3 to TRBJ2-7, with D maybe TRBD2 (5 bases). Germline loops: CDR1 LGHNA, CDR2 YSLEER. The CDR3 covers 16 residues. V gave up 0 bases and J gave up 5 bases, with 17 bases separating them. The CDR3 region is CASSQEIPSPLDEQYF. CDR3 sequence (DNA): TGCGCCAGCAGCCAAGAAATCCCTAGCCCCCTCGACGAGCAGTACTTC.

The rearrangement links TRBV9 to TRBJ2-7, with D uncertain. Looked up from germline, CDR1 is SGDLS and CDR2 is YYNGEE. The V end was cut by 0 bases, the J end by 5 bases, with 15 bases between. This CDR3 spans 15 amino acids. In nucleotides, the CDR3 is TGTGCCAGCAGCGTAGTACCCGGAGCCCTCCACGAGCAGTACTTC. Its translation is CASSVVPGALHEQYF.

V and J are TRBV19 and TRBJ2-5; 10 bases align to TRBD2. V was pared by 7 bases and J by 1 base, with 12 bases of the junction left unmatched. Looked up from germline, CDR1 is LNHDA and CDR2 is SQIVND (reference sequence). The CDR3 is made up of 17 amino acids. Here the CDR3 DNA reads TGTGCCAGTACCCGCTCCGGGACTAGCGCAAGCCAAGAGACCCAGTACTTC. Amino acid sequence: CASTRSGTSASQETQYF.

The CDR3 DNA sequence: TGTGCCAGCAGTTTAGGGGAAACTAACTATGGCTACACCTTC. This codes for CASSLGETNYGYTF. The J gene is TRBJ1-2, the V gene TRBV28; D gene ambiguous. The germline V gene has CDR1 MDHEN and CDR2 SYDVKM. V dropped 2 bases and J dropped 0 bases, with 7 bases sitting between them. The CDR3 extends over 14 amino acids.